A selection of T cell receptor beta chains follows, all from one sample in a study of cytomegalovirus exposure and HLA in healthy donors. Generated by immunoSEQ multiplex PCR, the TCRdb table keeps only in-frame clones and is missing some. The sample contains some 170,000 clones, roughly four fifths of which appear only once. Sequencing used PBMCs. These TCRs come from a woman aged 18 to 35 in good health and CMV-seronegative. Each CDR3 is given with its conserved first and last residue. The order of the fields is clone size, J gene, V gene, D gene, CDR3 protein, CDR3 DNA. A D gene is named only where the DNA matches it firmly. Some rows mark clone size as missing; the rest say once, few, many or name a class of expanded clone.

>NA|TRBJ1-5|TRBV7-8|NA
CASSLATLGANQPQHF
TGTGCCAGCAGCTTAGCAACGTTGGGGGCCAATCAGCCCCAGCATTTT
>NA|TRBJ1-2|TRBV15|TRBD1
CATSRDYRTGLANYGYTF
TGTGCCACCAGCAGAGATTATCGGACAGGGCTCGCAAACTATGGCTACACCTTC
>NA|TRBJ2-5|TRBV28|TRBD2
CASKLADRETQYF
TGTGCCAGCAAGCTAGCGGATAGGGAGACCCAGTACTTC
>NA|TRBJ2-2|TRBV9|NA
CASNNWGANTGELFF
TGTGCCAGCAACAATTGGGGGGCGAACACCGGGGAGCTGTTTTTT
>NA|TRBJ1-2|TRBV6-6|TRBD1
CASRPTGSYGYTF
TGTGCCAGCAGACCGACAGGGTCATATGGCTACACCTTC
>NA|TRBJ2-1|TRBV19|NA
CASSTPRGIRIYEQFF
TGTGCCAGTAGCACCCCCCGGGGGATTAGGATCTATGAGCAGTTCTTC
>NA|TRBJ1-1|TRBV10-1|NA
CASSFNRALGTEAFF
TGCGCCAGCAGTTTTAACAGGGCCCTGGGGACTGAAGCTTTCTTT
>NA|TRBJ2-1|TRBV7-9|NA
CASSSRANPVNEQFF
TGTGCCAGCAGCTCCAGGGCGAACCCCGTCAATGAGCAGTTCTTC
>once|TRBJ1-6|TRBV7-2|NA
CASSLSKRGSPLHF
TGTGCCAGCAGCTTGTCTAAAAGGGGGTCACCCCTCCACTTT
>NA|TRBJ2-7|TRBV10-3|TRBD1
CAISRTGQGDEQYF
TGTGCCATCTCACGGACGGGACAGGGGGACGAGCAGTACTTC
>NA|TRBJ2-7|TRBV10-1|TRBD1
CASSDWDSVGEQYF
TGCGCCAGCAGTGATTGGGACAGTGTGGGAGAGCAGTACTTC
>NA|TRBJ1-1|TRBV30|NA
CAWSVRMTANTEAFF
TGTGCCTGGAGTGTCCGTATGACAGCGAACACTGAAGCTTTCTTT
>NA|TRBJ1-6|TRBV5-5|NA
CASSLAAGGNNSPLHF
TGTGCCAGCAGCTTGGCGGCAGGCGGGAATAATTCACCCCTCCACTTT
>NA|TRBJ2-3|TRBV28|TRBD2
CASSGTSVRVGPELGTDTQYF
TGTGCCAGTTCCGGGACTAGCGTCCGAGTGGGTCCTGAGTTGGGCACAGATACGCAGTATTTT
>NA|TRBJ2-6|TRBV11-3|NA
CASSPGEGGANVLTF
TGTGCCAGCAGCCCCGGTGAGGGTGGGGCCAACGTCCTGACTTTC
>NA|TRBJ2-2|TRBV6-6|NA
CASRPDRNTGELFF
TGTGCCAGCAGACCGGACAGGAACACCGGGGAGCTGTTTTTT
>few|TRBJ1-1|TRBV6-5|TRBD1
CASSYFKTGTNTEAFF
TGTGCCAGCAGTTACTTTAAGACAGGGACAAACACTGAAGCTTTCTTT
>NA|TRBJ1-1|TRBV19|NA
CASSIWPPRQQAFF
TGTGCCAGTAGTATCTGGCCCCCTAGGCAGCAAGCTTTCTTT
>NA|TRBJ2-3|TRBV5-6|TRBD1
CASSLGGQGGDTQYF
TGTGCCAGCAGCTTGGGTGGACAGGGGGGAGATACGCAGTATTTT
>few|TRBJ2-3|TRBV5-1|TRBD1
CASSRDRPQLGDTQYF
TGCGCCAGCAGCCGGGACAGGCCCCAGTTGGGAGATACGCAGTATTTT
>NA|TRBJ2-7|TRBV6-5|NA
CASKNRYEQYF
TGTGCCAGCAAAAACAGATACGAGCAGTACTTC
>few|TRBJ1-2|TRBV5-8|NA
CASKSGGRHYGYTF
TGTGCCAGCAAGAGTGGGGGCAGGCACTATGGCTACACCTTC
>NA|TRBJ2-7|TRBV7-9|TRBD2
CSSSPLSGGRTYEQYF
TGTTCCAGCAGCCCACTCTCGGGCGGGAGGACCTACGAGCAGTACTTC
>NA|TRBJ1-1|TRBV4-2|TRBD1
CASSPGTGGNTEAFF
TGTGCCAGCAGCCCTGGAACAGGGGGGAACACTGAAGCTTTCTTT
>NA|TRBJ2-7|TRBV2|TRBD2
CATTSGTSNEQYF
TGTGCCACCACATCTGGGACTAGCAACGAGCAGTACTTC
>NA|TRBJ2-1|TRBV15|NA
CATSKGTNLRVQFF
TGTGCCACCAGCAAAGGGACAAACCTCCGGGTGCAGTTCTTC
>NA|TRBJ2-7|TRBV19|NA
CASSIDLRVTYEQYF
TGTGCCAGTAGTATAGATTTGCGAGTTACCTACGAGCAGTACTTC
>once|TRBJ2-2|TRBV23-1|TRBD1
CASSQSIKGGGGTGELFF
TGCGCCAGCAGTCAATCGATTAAAGGGGGCGGCGGCACCGGGGAGCTGTTTTTT
>few|TRBJ1-5|TRBV11-2|TRBD1
CASSQDRGQPQHF
TGTGCCAGCAGCCAGGACAGGGGTCAGCCCCAGCATTTT
>NA|TRBJ2-7|TRBV5-4|NA
CASSGGGGSSYEQYF
TGTGCCAGCAGCGGGGGCGGCGGGAGCTCCTACGAGCAGTACTTC
>NA|TRBJ2-7|TRBV11-2|TRBD2
CATGLAEYEQYF
TGTGCCACGGGACTAGCGGAATACGAGCAGTACTTC
>few|TRBJ1-1|TRBV27|NA
CATSTGRFMNTEAFF
TGTGCCACTTCCACAGGGCGTTTCATGAACACTGAAGCTTTCTTT
>NA|TRBJ2-1|TRBV11-3|TRBD1
CASSSGQGSYNEQFF
TGTGCCAGCAGCTCGGGACAGGGGTCCTACAATGAGCAGTTCTTC